Each of the 30 T cell receptor beta chains below was sequenced from the same sample in a study of T cell repertoires in cytomegalovirus infection. The antigens these receptors bind are not known. TCRdb recomputed calls from the reads with MiXCR, one row per CDR3 protein. This table has about 700,000 distinct CDR3 sequences, about 30% appearing once. The source was cultured PBMCs, collected from culture after CMV antigen stimulation. The receptors shown here come from a human donor in good health (CMV status not recorded). Some clones in this sample may be carry-over from other donors' samples.

There are many counts of this clonotype. The V and J genes are TRBV7-6 and TRBJ2-5; the D is unclear. With 5 bases removed from V and 1 base from J, the gap between germline ends came to 14 bases. This CDR3 is 15 amino acids long. Germline CDR1 and CDR2: SGHVS and FNYEAQ. The CDR3 coding sequence is TGTGCCAGCAGCCACGATGGACGATTCCAAGAGACCCAGTACTTC. Translated, it gives CASSHDGRFQETQYF.

The chain links TRBV4-2 to TRBJ2-3, with D perhaps TRBD1 (6 bases). This CDR3 is built from 15 residues. V dropped 1 base and J dropped 0 bases, with 8 bases sitting between them. CDR1 and CDR2 (germline): LGHNA, YNFKEQ. The CDR3 sequence: CASSQGGRSTDTQYF. In DNA, the CDR3 is TGTGCCAGCAGCCAAGGGGGGCGTAGCACAGATACGCAGTATTTT.

V usage is TRBV23-1 and J usage is TRBJ2-7; D is ambiguous. TRBV23-1 is noted as an ORF with a role that remains uncertain. Trimming removed 0 bases at V and 0 bases at J, with 12 bases between. The length of the CDR3 is 16 residues. This CDR3 reads CASSQSLTASSYEQYF. The CDR3 bases are TGCGCCAGCAGTCAATCGCTCACTGCGAGCTCCTACGAGCAGTACTTC.

The V gene is TRBV7-6, the J gene TRBJ2-1, with D unresolved. Trimming left V 5 bases short and J 8 bases short, with 16 bases between. From germline, CDR1 is SGHVS and CDR2 FNYEAQ. The CDR3 has 14 residues. The CDR3 coding sequence is TGTGCCAGCAGCCTTACGTTAATGACCCATGAGCAGTTCTTC. Translated, it gives CASSLTLMTHEQFF.

This clonotype was found a few times. The rearrangement joins TRBV6-5 to TRBJ2-3, with 7 bases identical to TRBD2. The trim removed 6 bases at V and 2 bases at J, leaving 8 bases unmatched. The CDR3 runs to 15 residues. Germline-derived CDR1 and CDR2 are MNHEY and SVGAGI. The CDR3 DNA reads TGTGCCAGCAGGAGGGGAGCGGGGCTCACAGATACGCAGTATTTT. This translates into CASRRGAGLTDTQYF.

This clonotype showed up just once. This rearrangement joins TRBV19 to TRBJ2-2; D may be TRBD1 (6 bases). This CDR3 region has 14 residues. Trimming removed 7 bases at V and 3 bases at J, with 12 bases between. Germline CDR1 LNHDA, CDR2 SQIVND (reference sequence). The CDR3 nucleotides read TGTGCCAGTAATCAGGGGCCCGACACCGGGGAGCTGTTTTTT. It is translated as CASNQGPDTGELFF.

V usage is TRBV29-1 and J usage is TRBJ2-7; D gene unclear. The germline CDR1 and CDR2 sequences are SQVTM and ANQGSEA. The CDR3 is 14 amino acids. The V end lost 2 bases, the J end lost 0 bases, and 11 bases lay between the germline ends. CDR3 bases: TGCAGCGTTGAAAGGGATACCGGCTCCTACGAGCAGTACTTC. As protein: CSVERDTGSYEQYF.

This clonotype came up many times. J is TRBJ2-7 and V is TRBV7-2; 8 nucleotides match TRBD2. The CDR3 loop spans 17 amino acids. J gave up 0 bases and V 5 bases, and 12 bases lay outside the gene matches. CDR1 and CDR2 (germline): SGHTA, FQGNSA. DNA for the CDR3: TGTGCCAGCAGCCGCCGTGGGGCGGGAGGTGACTCCTACGAGCAGTACTTC. Translation gives CASSRRGAGGDSYEQYF.

V usage is TRBV19 and J usage is TRBJ1-1; 8 positions agree with TRBD1. Germline V gene data show CDR1 as LNHDA and CDR2 as SQIVND (reference sequence). The CDR3 has 15 residues. The V and J ends lost 7 bases and 2 bases, in that order; junction bases with no gene match: 9. CDR3 protein: CASIWTGRPNTEAFF. CDR3 coding DNA: TGTGCCAGTATATGGACAGGGAGACCTAACACTGAAGCTTTCTTT.

The genes are TRBV7-2 and TRBJ2-7, with 10 bases that match TRBD2. V lost 5 bases, J lost 9 bases, and 10 bases stayed unmatched. Germline V gene lookup returns CDR1 SGHTA and CDR2 FQGNSA. This CDR3 is built from 14 residues. The CDR3, as DNA: TGTGCCAGCAGCCTCAGCGGGGGGGCCCGGGGGCAGTACTTC. Its translation is CASSLSGGARGQYF.

This clonotype was seen a handful of times. As DNA, the CDR3 is TGCAGTGCGACTCCCGGGACTAGCGGAGCAGATACGCAGTATTTT. This codes for CSATPGTSGADTQYF. V gene TRBV20-1 combines with J gene TRBJ2-3, with TRBD2 matching over 11 bases. V gave up 6 bases and J gave up 4 bases; unmatched junction bases: 9. The CDR3 loop spans 15 amino acids. CDR1 is DFQATT and CDR2 is SNEGSKA in the germline V gene (reference sequence).

This clonotype has ten or more counts. The rearrangement uses TRBV7-2 and TRBJ1-2; D is unresolved. V was clipped by 4 bases and J by 4 bases, with 7 bases between them. Germline CDR1 SGHTA, CDR2 FQGNSA. The CDR3 has 12 amino acids. The CDR3: CASSSRSYGYTF. In DNA form, the CDR3 reads TGTGCCAGCAGCTCTCGGAGCTATGGCTACACCTTC.

The chain is built from TRBV12-3 or TRBV12-4 and TRBJ1-1; D remains unclear. This CDR3 is built from 12 residues. The germline V and J ends were trimmed by 3 bases and 4 bases, with 6 bases remaining between them. CDR3 protein: CASSFILTEAFF. For the CDR3, the DNA is TGTGCCAGCAGTTTCATTCTCACTGAAGCTTTCTTT.

This clonotype was recorded a few times. The rearrangement joins TRBV7-2 to TRBJ2-7, with 13 bases lining up with TRBD2. The CDR3 spans 15 residues. The germline V gene encodes CDR1 SGHTA and CDR2 FQGNSA. With V trimmed by 4 bases and J by 2 bases, 2 bases remained unmatched. CDR3 coding DNA: TGTGCCAGCAGCTCGACTAGCGGGGGGCCCTACGAGCAGTACTTC. This translates into CASSSTSGGPYEQYF.

In its sample, this clonotype was seen many times. This sequence joins TRBV7-6 and TRBJ2-3, with 11 bases that match TRBD2. Germline assignment: CDR1 SGHVS and CDR2 FNYEAQ. The V segment lost 5 bases and the J segment 2 bases; nucleotides outside the gene matches: 6. CDR3 length: 16 amino acids. The CDR3 loop reads CASSPGTSGFTDTQYF. In nucleotides, the CDR3 is TGTGCCAGCAGCCCCGGGACTAGCGGATTCACAGATACGCAGTATTTT.

This clonotype was seen only a few times. The chain couples TRBV4-1 to TRBJ2-6; no reliable D call. The germline gives CDR1 MGHRA, CDR2 YSYEKL. CDR3 length: 15 residues. Trimming pared 3 bases from V and 4 bases from J, leaving 10 bases between. CDR3 coding DNA: TGCGCCAGCAGCCAGATGTTGAGCGGGGCCAACGTCCTGACTTTC. Protein: CASSQMLSGANVLTF.

This sequence joins TRBV20-1 and TRBJ2-3; no definite D call. This CDR3 region has 14 residues. Between the trimmed V and J ends, which lost 6 bases and 0 bases, there was a span of 13 bases. Germline V gives CDR1 DFQATT, CDR2 SNEGSKA (reference sequence). The CDR3 bases are TGCAGTGCCTCATCGACCACTAGCACAGATACGCAGTATTTT. Protein: CSASSTTSTDTQYF.

The rearrangement joins TRBV7-2 to TRBJ2-3, with a tentative D call TRBD2 (7 bases). Germline V CDR1 and CDR2: SGHTA, FQGNSA. Between the trimmed V and J ends, which lost 5 bases and 2 bases, there was a span of 14 bases. The CDR3 is made up of 15 amino acids. In DNA, the CDR3 is TGTGCCAGCAGCCAAGCGGGACACTTCACAGATACGCAGTATTTT. The encoded protein is CASSQAGHFTDTQYF.

This chain links TRBV7-4 with TRBJ2-1; the match to TRBD1 covers 7 bases. The CDR3 has 13 residues. The V gene's germline CDR1 is SGHVT and CDR2 SQSDAQ. Trimming took 8 bases from V and 6 from J; bases not matched to a gene: 7. The CDR3 bases are TGTGCCAGCTCGGGACAGCCCGGCAATGAGCAGTTCTTC. This encodes CASSGQPGNEQFF.

The chain joins TRBV29-1 to TRBJ2-3; 10 bases align to TRBD1. J was trimmed by 3 bases and V by 8 bases; bases with no gene match: 8. The CDR3 is 14 residues long. Per germline, CDR1 SQVTM and CDR2 ANQGSEA. CDR3 loop: CSSTDRGLTDTQYF. The CDR3, as DNA: TGCAGCTCAACCGACAGGGGGCTGACAGATACGCAGTATTTT.

This clonotype was observed a few times. This chain uses TRBV29-1 with TRBJ1-2; D ambiguous. The CDR3 is made up of 12 amino acids. Germline CDR1 reads SQVTM; CDR2 reads ANQGSEA. V lost 7 bases to trimming and J lost 2 bases, with 11 bases between them. CDR3 nucleotide sequence: TGCAGCGGAAGACACCTCAACTATGGCTACACCTTC. This codes for CSGRHLNYGYTF. Based on the CDR3 plus reference TRBV29-1 and TRBJ1-2, the full variable domain is SAVISQKPSRDICQRGTSLTIQCQVDSQVTMMFWYRQQPGQSLTLIATANQGSEATYESGFVIDKFPISRPNLTFSTLTVSNMSPEDSSIYLCSGRHLNYGYTFGSGTRLTVV.

Comments on this clonotype: The limits of the CDR3 on the DNA are not certain, so only TCRdb's listed CDR3 is given. This chain joins TRBV6-6 and TRBJ2-3; TRBD2 is the table's D call and was not checked against the DNA. Germline V gene lookup returns CDR1 MNHNY and CDR2 SVGAGI (reference sequence). Counting both end residues, the CDR3 totals 14 amino acids. CDR3: CASSYFGPADTQYF.

The CDR3 region is CASSPDRRTNNEQFF. The CDR3 DNA reads TGTGCCAGCAGTCCCGACCGCCGGACTAACAATGAGCAGTTCTTC. The gene calls are TRBV28 and TRBJ2-1, with a weak D call TRBD2 (6 bases). Germline V CDR1 and CDR2: MDHEN, SYDVKM. Trimming removed 5 bases at V and 5 bases at J, with 16 bases between. The CDR3 contains 15 residues.

The J gene is TRBJ1-4, the V gene TRBV28; no firm D call. This CDR3 is 13 amino acids long. Trimming left V 7 bases short and J 5 bases short, with 11 bases between. CDR1 MDHEN and CDR2 SYDVKM come from the germline V gene. This CDR3 is CASMFSVNEKLFF. Here the CDR3 DNA reads TGTGCCAGCATGTTCAGTGTAAATGAAAAACTGTTTTTT.

This clonotype was seen ten or more times. V and J are TRBV7-9 and TRBJ1-1, with D uncertain. The CDR3 spans 15 residues. Germline CDR1 reads SEHNR; CDR2 reads FQNEAQ (reference sequence). V dropped 3 bases and J dropped 0 bases, with 11 bases sitting between them. This CDR3 reads CASSLWGTLNTEAFF. CDR3 coding DNA: TGTGCCAGCAGCTTGTGGGGTACCTTGAACACTGAAGCTTTCTTT.

The table lists this clonotype with a few counts. The J gene is TRBJ2-7, the V gene TRBV7-2, with D possibly being TRBD2 (5 bases). The CDR3 spans 11 residues. V was pared by 8 bases and J by 4 bases, with 9 bases between. Looked up from germline, CDR1 is SGHTA and CDR2 is FQGNSA. CDR3 nucleotide sequence: TGTGCCAGCTCGGGGAGATACGAGCAGTACTTC. Translating gives CASSGRYEQYF.

The chain has TRBV2 and TRBJ1-1, with D uncertain. The CDR3 has 13 residues. Between the trimmed V and J ends, which lost 8 bases and 0 bases, there was a span of 10 bases. The V gene's germline CDR1 is SNHLY and CDR2 FYNNEI. CDR3 sequence reads: CASGGFMNTEAFF. CDR3 DNA sequence: TGTGCCAGCGGCGGATTTATGAACACTGAAGCTTTCTTT.

This clonotype was seen a handful of times. The chain links TRBV11-2 to TRBJ2-3; 10 positions match TRBD2. V lost 6 bases to trimming and J lost 5 bases; unmatched junction nucleotides: 14. This CDR3 has 17 amino acids. Germline V lookup: CDR1 SGHAT, CDR2 FQNNGV. CDR3 coding DNA: TGTGCCAGCAGTCCGCGTCCGATAGCGGGAGGTAGAGATACGCAGTATTTT. Residues: CASSPRPIAGGRDTQYF.

CDR3 residues: CAISLGAGRGYTF. The CDR3 DNA is TGTGCCATCAGCCTCGGGGCAGGTCGGGGCTACACCTTC. V usage is TRBV10-3 and J usage is TRBJ1-2, with D maybe TRBD1 (5 bases). Trimming took off 6 bases at V and 8 bases at J, with 16 bases between the two ends. Germline CDR1 and CDR2: ENHRY and SYGVKD. This CDR3 has 13 amino acids.

The chain uses TRBV5-1 and TRBJ2-1; D is possibly TRBD1 or TRBD2 (5 bases each). This CDR3 spans 14 amino acids. V was cut by 6 bases and J by 0 bases, with 10 bases left in between. CDR1 SGHRS and CDR2 YFSETQ come from the germline V gene. CDR3 sequence: CASNSGGSYNEQFF. The CDR3 DNA sequence: TGCGCCAGCAACTCTGGGGGCTCCTACAATGAGCAGTTCTTC.